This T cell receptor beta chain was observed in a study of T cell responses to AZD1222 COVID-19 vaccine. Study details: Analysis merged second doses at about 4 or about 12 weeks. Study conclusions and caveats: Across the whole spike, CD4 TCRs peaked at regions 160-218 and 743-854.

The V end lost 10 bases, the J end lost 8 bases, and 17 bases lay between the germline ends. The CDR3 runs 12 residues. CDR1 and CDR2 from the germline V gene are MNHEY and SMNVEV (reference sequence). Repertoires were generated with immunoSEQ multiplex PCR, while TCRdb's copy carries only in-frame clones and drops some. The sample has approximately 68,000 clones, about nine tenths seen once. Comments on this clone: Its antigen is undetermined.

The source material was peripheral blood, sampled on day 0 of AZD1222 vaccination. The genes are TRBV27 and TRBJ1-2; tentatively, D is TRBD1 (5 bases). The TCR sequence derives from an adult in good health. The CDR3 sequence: CAIRGGRKGYTF. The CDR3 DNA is TGTGCCATCCGGGGGGGGAGGAAAGGCTACACCTTC.